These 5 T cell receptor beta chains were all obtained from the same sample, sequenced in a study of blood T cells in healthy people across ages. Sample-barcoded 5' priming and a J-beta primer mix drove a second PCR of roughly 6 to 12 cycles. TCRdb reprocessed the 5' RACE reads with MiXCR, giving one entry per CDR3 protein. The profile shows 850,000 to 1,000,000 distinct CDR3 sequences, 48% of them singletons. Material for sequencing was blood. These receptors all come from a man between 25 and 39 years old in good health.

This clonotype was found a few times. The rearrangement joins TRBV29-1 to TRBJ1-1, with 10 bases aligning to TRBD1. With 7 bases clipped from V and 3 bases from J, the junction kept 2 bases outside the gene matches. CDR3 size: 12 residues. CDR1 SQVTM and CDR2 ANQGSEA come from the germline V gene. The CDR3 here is CSAGQGYTEAFF. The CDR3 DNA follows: TGCAGCGCGGGACAGGGGTACACTGAAGCTTTCTTT. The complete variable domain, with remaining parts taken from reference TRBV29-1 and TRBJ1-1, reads SAVISQKPSRDICQRGTSLTIQCQVDSQVTMMFWYRQQPGQSLTLIATANQGSEATYESGFVIDKFPISRPNLTFSTLTVSNMSPEDSSIYLCSAGQGYTEAFFGQGTRLTVV.

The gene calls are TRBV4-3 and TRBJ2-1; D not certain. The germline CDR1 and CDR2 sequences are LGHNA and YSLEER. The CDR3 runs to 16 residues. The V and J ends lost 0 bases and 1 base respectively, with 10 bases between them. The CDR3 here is CASSQDVAASYNEQFF. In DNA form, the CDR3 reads TGCGCCAGCAGCCAAGATGTCGCGGCTTCCTACAATGAGCAGTTCTTC.

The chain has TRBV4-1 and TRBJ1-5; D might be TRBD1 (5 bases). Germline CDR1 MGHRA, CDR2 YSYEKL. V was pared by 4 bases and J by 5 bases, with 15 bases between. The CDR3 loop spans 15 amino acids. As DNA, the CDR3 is TGCGCCAGCAGCCGAACCGGGACTTCCGATCAGCCCCAGCATTTT. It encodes CASSRTGTSDQPQHF.

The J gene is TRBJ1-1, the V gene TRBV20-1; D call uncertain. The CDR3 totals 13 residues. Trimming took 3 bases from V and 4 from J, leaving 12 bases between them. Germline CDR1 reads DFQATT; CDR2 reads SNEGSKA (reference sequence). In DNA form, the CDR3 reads TGCAGTGCTAGGCGTCGGACGGCCACTGAAGCTTTCTTT. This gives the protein CSARRRTATEAFF.

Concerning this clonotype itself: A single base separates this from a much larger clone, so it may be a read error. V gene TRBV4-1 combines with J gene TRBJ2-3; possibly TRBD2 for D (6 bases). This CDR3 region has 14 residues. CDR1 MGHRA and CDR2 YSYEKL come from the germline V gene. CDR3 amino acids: CTSSQGRTTGTQYF. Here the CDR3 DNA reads TGCACCAGCAGCCAGGGACGGACTACGGGTACGCAGTATTTT.